The next 12 T cell receptor beta chains were all read from a single sample in a study of blood T cell repertoires in COVID-19. Only in-frame clones appear in the TCRdb table, and some are missing; sequencing was by immunoSEQ multiplex PCR. This table holds about 480,000 clones, roughly 87% found once. Sequencing was performed on PBMCs or T cells enriched from blood (not recorded which). These TCRs come from a woman aged 18-30 years with acute COVID-19.

The V gene is TRBV6-5, the J gene TRBJ2-5, with D perhaps TRBD2 (7 bases). The CDR3 sequence is 15 residues long. Trimming stripped 2 bases from V and 5 bases from J, with 15 bases between. Germline V lookup: CDR1 MNHEY, CDR2 SVGAGI. The chain's CDR3 is CASSYGSGGRETQYF. The CDR3 DNA sequence: TGTGCCAGCAGTTACGGGTCGGGGGGCCGGGAGACCCAGTACTTC.

The chain recombines TRBV2 with TRBJ1-5; perhaps TRBD1 as D (5 bases). The CDR3 spans 14 residues. CDR1 is SNHLY, CDR2 FYNNEI, per germline. The V end was cut by 4 bases, the J end by 4 bases, with 11 bases between. CDR3 sequence reads: CASSGRQINQPQHF. Here the CDR3 DNA reads TGTGCCAGCAGTGGAAGACAGATAAATCAGCCCCAGCATTTT.

The CDR3 DNA reads as TGTGCCAGCAGCCCCAGATCTACAAGAGCGGGGGGGGGCTCCTACAATGAGCAGTTCTTC. This gives the protein CASSPRSTRAGGGSYNEQFF. V is TRBV3-1 (or the pseudogene TRBV3-2) and J is TRBJ2-1; 10 nucleotides align to TRBD2. The CDR3 has 20 residues. CDR1 LGHDT and CDR2 YNNKEL come from the germline V gene (reference sequence). Trimming at V came to 4 bases and at J to 0 bases, leaving 15 bases not matched to a gene.

This chain uses TRBV4-3 with TRBJ2-3, with D perhaps TRBD1 (6 bases). The CDR3 loop spans 18 amino acids. Germline V CDR1 and CDR2: LGHNA, YSLEER. Between the trimmed V and J ends, which lost 4 bases and 2 bases, there was a span of 22 bases. CDR3 bases: TGCGCCAGCAGCCCTGGGCTGGGACACTTCTCTCCCACAGATACGCAGTATTTT. It is translated as CASSPGLGHFSPTDTQYF.

The V gene is TRBV4-3, the J gene TRBJ2-7, with D possibly matching TRBD1 (5 bases). This CDR3 region has 15 residues. V lost 2 bases and J 3 bases, leaving 14 bases between the germline ends. Germline values: CDR1 LGHNA, CDR2 YSLEER. This CDR3 is CASSQTPRQGYEQYF. The CDR3 DNA reads as TGCGCCAGCAGCCAAACCCCCAGGCAGGGCTACGAGCAGTACTTC.

There are a few counts of this clone. The chain carries TRBV19 and TRBJ2-3; D might be TRBD1 (6 bases). The V and J ends lost 3 bases and 6 bases respectively, with 13 bases between them. The CDR3 length is 14 residues. Germline V gene data show CDR1 as LNHDA and CDR2 as SQIVND (reference sequence). The CDR3 region has the DNA TGTGCCAGTAGTATGTCCGACAGGCCCGATACGCAGTATTTT. Amino acid sequence: CASSMSDRPDTQYF.

The chain joins TRBV10-1 to TRBJ2-1, with 10 positions matching TRBD1. The CDR3 contains 14 residues. The V gene's germline CDR1 is WNHNN and CDR2 SYGVQD (reference sequence). The ends lost 6 bases at V and 4 bases at J; junction bases unmatched: 3. CDR3 sequence: CASSGQGVYNEQFF. Here the CDR3 DNA reads TGCGCCAGCAGCGGACAGGGGGTATACAATGAGCAGTTCTTC.

This clone was recorded only once. The V gene is TRBV18, the J gene TRBJ2-2, with D unresolved. CDR1 is KGHSH and CDR2 is LQKENI in the germline V gene. The ends were cut back, 3 bases at V and 5 bases at J, with 4 bases in the middle. CDR3 size: 12 residues. CDR3 in DNA: TGTGCCAGCTCACCCTTGACCGGGGAGCTGTTTTTT. Protein product: CASSPLTGELFF.

The rearrangement uses TRBV28 and TRBJ1-5; 8 bases map to TRBD1. The V gene's germline CDR1 is MDHEN and CDR2 SYDVKM. The CDR3 totals 16 residues. V lost 5 bases and J lost 0; bases outside the gene matches: 6. In DNA, the CDR3 is TGTGCCAGCAGTCCGGACAGGGACTATAGCAATCAGCCCCAGCATTTT. Its protein product is CASSPDRDYSNQPQHF.

The chain joins TRBV10-3 to TRBJ1-2; D perhaps matches TRBD1 (6 bases). From germline, CDR1 is ENHRY and CDR2 SYGVKD. This CDR3 region has 14 residues. V was cut by 3 bases and J by 4 bases, with 12 bases left in between. Written as DNA, the CDR3 is TGTGCCATCAGTGAATCAGGACAGATCTATGGCTACACCTTC. Translation gives CAISESGQIYGYTF.

V usage is TRBV19 and J usage is TRBJ2-5, with 13 bases fitting TRBD2. The CDR3 totals 16 residues. Germline trimming cut 5 bases from V and 5 bases from J; bases unmatched to any gene: 8. Germline-derived CDR1 and CDR2 are LNHDA and SQIVND (reference sequence). The CDR3 DNA is TGTGCCAGTAGTCAACTAGCGGGGGGGCGGTGGGAGACCCAGTACTTC. Protein sequence: CASSQLAGGRWETQYF.

This clone was detected once. The CDR3 spells CASSVGGRAHEQFF. The CDR3 coding sequence is TGTGCCAGCAGCGTAGGGGGGAGGGCCCATGAGCAGTTCTTC. J is TRBJ2-1 and V is TRBV9; TRBD2 matches at 7 bases. Germline V gene sequence: CDR1 SGDLS, CDR2 YYNGEE. The CDR3 contains 14 residues. V shed 0 bases, J shed 8 bases, and the junction held 5 bases outside the gene matches.